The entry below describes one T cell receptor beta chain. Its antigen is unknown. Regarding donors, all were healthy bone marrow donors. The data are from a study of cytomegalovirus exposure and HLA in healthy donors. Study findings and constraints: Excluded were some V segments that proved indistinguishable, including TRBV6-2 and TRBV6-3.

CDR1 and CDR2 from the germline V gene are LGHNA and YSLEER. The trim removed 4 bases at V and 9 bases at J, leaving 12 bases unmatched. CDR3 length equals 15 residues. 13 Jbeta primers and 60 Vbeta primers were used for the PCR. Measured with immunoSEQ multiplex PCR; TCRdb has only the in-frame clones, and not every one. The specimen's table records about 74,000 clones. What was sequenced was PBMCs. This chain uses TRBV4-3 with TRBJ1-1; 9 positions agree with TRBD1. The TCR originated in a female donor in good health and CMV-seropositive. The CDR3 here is CASSRPGTGLSKAFF. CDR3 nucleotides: TGCGCCAGCAGCCGCCCCGGGACAGGGTTAAGCAAAGCTTTCTTT.